This T cell receptor beta chain was captured by sequencing in a study of OX40 agonist ivuxolimab in advanced cancers. Study as a whole: A history of anti-PD-1, anti-PD-L1 or anti-CTLA-4 therapy was acceptable, and 40% had some. Study-level points and caveats: The average count of expanded clones was higher among CD8+ T cells than among CD4+.

Assay: immunoSEQ multiplex PCR; the TCRdb copy retains only in-frame clones and omits some. The sample holds over 20,000 clones, roughly 81% seen once. For this clone: As yet, its antigen is unknown.

The CDR3 extends over 14 amino acids. Germline-derived CDR1 and CDR2 are MNHEY and SMNVEV (reference sequence). V was cut by 3 bases and J by 1 base, with 9 bases left in between. The starting material was CD4+ or CD8+ T cells sorted from blood, obtained in a trial of the OX40 agonist ivuxolimab. The rearrangement uses TRBV27 and TRBJ1-1, with D perhaps TRBD1 (5 bases). The clonotype was recovered from an adult with an advanced solid tumor such as melanoma, head and neck, liver or kidney cancer. The CDR3 protein is CASSFGGGNTEAFF. The CDR3, as DNA: TGTGCCAGCAGTTTCGGGGGGGGGAACACTGAAGCTTTCTTT.